The 10 T cell receptor beta chains in this list originate from one sample, sequenced in a study of T cells in Graves' hyperthyroidism and ophthalmopathy. TCR beta CDR3 region amplification was performed from RNA transcripts. HTBI primers were used for first-round RT-PCR of the TCR CDR3. In TCRdb, the multiplex PCR reads were re-called with MiXCR into one record per CDR3 protein. The profile shows more than 350,000 distinct CDR3 sequences, around 14% of them singletons. The sample was blood. These receptors were obtained from a woman aged 30 to 39 with Graves' hyperthyroidism.

This chain connects TRBV19 to TRBJ2-2; 7 nucleotides match TRBD1. This CDR3 comprises 14 residues. J lost 0 bases, V lost 9 bases, and 4 bases had no gene match. CDR1 is LNHDA, CDR2 SQIVND, per germline (reference sequence). The CDR3 is CASSGQANTGELFF. The CDR3 DNA reads TGTGCCAGCTCCGGACAGGCGAACACCGGGGAGCTGTTTTTT.

CDR3 nucleotide sequence: TGTGCCAGCAACTCACAAGGTCAGCCCCAGCATTTT. Encoded protein: CASNSQGQPQHF. V and J are TRBV3-1 and TRBJ1-5, with D unclear. Per germline, CDR1 LGHDT and CDR2 YNNKEL (reference sequence). V lost 7 bases, J lost 6 bases, and 10 bases lay in between. The CDR3 runs 12 residues.

V usage is TRBV2 and J usage is TRBJ1-5; D gene uncertain. The CDR3 runs 15 residues. Trimming removed 0 bases at V and 3 bases at J, with 9 bases between. Germline-derived CDR1 and CDR2 are SNHLY and FYNNEI. CDR3 DNA sequence: TGTGCCAGCAGTGAAGCGCCGGACCTCAATCAGCCCCAGCATTTT. This translates into CASSEAPDLNQPQHF. Complete variable domain (other parts from reference TRBV2 and TRBJ1-5): EPEVTQTPSHQVTQMGQEVILRCVPISNHLYFYWYRQILGQKVEFLVSFYNNEISEKSEIFDDQFSVERPDGSNFTLKIRSTKLEDSAMYFCASSEAPDLNQPQHFGDGTRLSIL.

This clonotype was detected only a few times. The chain is built from TRBV20-1 and TRBJ2-3; 8 bases align to TRBD2. V was pared by 6 bases and J by 0 bases, with 5 bases of the junction left unmatched. Looked up from germline, CDR1 is DFQATT and CDR2 is SNEGSKA (reference sequence). The CDR3 is 14 residues long. The CDR3 nucleotides read TGCAGTGCCTGGACTAGCTCTAGCACAGATACGCAGTATTTT. Its translation is CSAWTSSSTDTQYF.

There are many counts of this clonotype. This sequence joins TRBV28 and TRBJ2-1; the match to TRBD1 covers 7 bases. CDR3 length: 16 residues. The ends lost 8 bases at V and 9 bases at J; junction bases unmatched: 19. Germline V gene lookup returns CDR1 MDHEN and CDR2 SYDVKM. The CDR3 region has the DNA TGTGCCAGCTTGCCGAGTCAAGGGCAGGGGGATGTTGAGCAGTTCTTC. It yields the protein CASLPSQGQGDVEQFF.

This clonotype is a singleton in its sample. The V call is TRBV7-2, the J call TRBJ2-3, with D unclear. Trimming pared 1 base from V and 2 bases from J, leaving 10 bases between. CDR1 is SGHTA, CDR2 FQGNSA, per germline. This CDR3 spans 15 amino acids. Here the CDR3 DNA reads TGTGCCAGCAGCTTAGGAGTAGGCCCCACAGATACGCAGTATTTT. Translation gives CASSLGVGPTDTQYF. Combining the CDR3 with reference TRBV7-2 and TRBJ2-3 gives the whole variable domain GAGVSQSPSNKVTEKGKDVELRCDPISGHTALYWYRQSLGQGLEFLIYFQGNSAPDKSGLPSDRFSAERTGGSVSTLTIQRTQQEDSAVYLCASSLGVGPTDTQYFGPGTRLTVL.

In this sample, this clonotype turned up many times. This rearrangement joins TRBV15 to TRBJ1-2; 7 bases match TRBD1. The CDR3 length is 14 residues. Germline CDR1 LNHNV, CDR2 YYDKDF (reference sequence). V dropped 1 base and J dropped 6; count of bases not matched to a gene: 5. The CDR3 sequence is CATSRGQGIDGYTF. For the CDR3, the DNA is TGTGCCACCAGCAGAGGACAGGGAATCGATGGCTACACCTTC. The full variable domain, with the rest looked up from reference TRBV15 and TRBJ1-2, is DAMVIQNPRYQVTQFGKPVTLSCSQTLNHNVMYWYQQKSSQAPKLLFHYYDKDFNNEADTPDNFQSRRPNTSFCFLDIRSPGLGDTAMYLCATSRGQGIDGYTFGSGTRLTVV.

V gene TRBV20-1 combines with J gene TRBJ2-1; TRBD2 matches at 8 bases. V lost 4 bases, J lost 7 bases, and 9 bases stayed unmatched. Per the germline V gene, CDR1 is DFQATT and CDR2 is SNEGSKA (reference sequence). There are 14 residues in the CDR3. CDR3 loop: CSAITSGRRNEQFF. CDR3 coding DNA: TGCAGTGCTATAACGAGCGGGAGAAGAAATGAGCAGTTCTTC.

V gene TRBV27 combines with J gene TRBJ2-5; D is possibly TRBD1 (5 bases). CDR1 and CDR2 (germline): MNHEY, SMNVEV (reference sequence). The CDR3 has 14 residues. Trimming stripped 5 bases from V and 5 bases from J, with 15 bases between. This CDR3 is CASSPDTLGETQYF. CDR3 nucleotide sequence: TGTGCCAGCAGTCCGGACACCCTGGGGGAGACCCAGTACTTC.

This clonotype was observed a few times. V usage is TRBV5-1 and J usage is TRBJ1-1; the match to TRBD1 covers 7 bases. Germline lookup yields CDR1 SGHRS and CDR2 YFSETQ. The CDR3 loop spans 14 amino acids. Trimming cost V 7 bases and J 1 base; bases outside gene matches: 7. The CDR3 protein is CASRREGANTEAFF. Written as DNA, the CDR3 is TGCGCCAGCCGCAGAGAGGGGGCGAACACTGAAGCTTTCTTT.